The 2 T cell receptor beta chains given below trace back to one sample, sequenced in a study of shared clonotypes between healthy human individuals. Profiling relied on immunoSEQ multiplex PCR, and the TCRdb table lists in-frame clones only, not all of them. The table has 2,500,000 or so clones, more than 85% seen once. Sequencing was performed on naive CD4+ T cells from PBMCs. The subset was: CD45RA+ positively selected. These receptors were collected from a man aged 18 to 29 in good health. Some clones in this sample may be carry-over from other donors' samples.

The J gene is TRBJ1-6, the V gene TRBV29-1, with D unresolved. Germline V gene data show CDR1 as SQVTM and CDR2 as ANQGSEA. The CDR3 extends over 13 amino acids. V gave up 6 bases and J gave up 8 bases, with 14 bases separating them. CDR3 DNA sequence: TGCAGCGTCGCTTGGGGTCGGGATTCACCCCTCCACTTT. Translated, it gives CSVAWGRDSPLHF.

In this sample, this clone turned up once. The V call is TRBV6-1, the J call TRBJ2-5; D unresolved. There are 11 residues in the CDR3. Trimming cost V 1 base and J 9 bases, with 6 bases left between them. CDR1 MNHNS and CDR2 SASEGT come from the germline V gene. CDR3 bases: TGTGCCAGCAGTGAAGGCTTGGCCCAGTACTTC. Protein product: CASSEGLAQYF.